This TCR beta chain was documented in a study of blood T cell repertoires in COVID-19. Study information: Donors in the United States, Italy and Spain gave samples during acute or convalescent COVID-19.

Using immunoSEQ multiplex PCR, the repertoire was profiled, and TCRdb retains in-frame clones only, with some absent. The table includes approximately 260,000 clones, 80% to 90% detected once. This CDR3 has 13 residues. Looked up from germline, CDR1 is MDHEN and CDR2 is SYDVKM. V was trimmed by 0 bases and J by 2 bases, leaving 4 bases between them. Seattle participants joined during active infection and were tracked over time. The source material was peripheral blood. This chain links TRBV28 with TRBJ1-1; D uncertain. This sequence was found in an older woman with COVID-19, enrolled during active disease. The CDR3 is CASSLWTNTEAFF. The CDR3 DNA sequence: TGTGCCAGCAGTTTATGGACTAACACTGAAGCTTTCTTT.